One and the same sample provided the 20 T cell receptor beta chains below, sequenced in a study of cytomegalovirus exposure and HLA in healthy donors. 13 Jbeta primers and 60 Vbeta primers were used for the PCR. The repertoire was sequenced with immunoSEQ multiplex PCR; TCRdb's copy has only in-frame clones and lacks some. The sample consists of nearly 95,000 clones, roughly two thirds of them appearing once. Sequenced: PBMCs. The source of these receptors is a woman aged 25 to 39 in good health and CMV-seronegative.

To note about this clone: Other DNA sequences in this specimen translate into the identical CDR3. The CDR3 reads CASSLDRNTEAFF. Here the CDR3 DNA reads TGTGCCAGCAGTTTGGACAGGAACACTGAAGCTTTCTTT. The V and J genes are TRBV11-2 and TRBJ1-1, with a tentative D call TRBD1 (6 bases). Looked up from germline, CDR1 is SGHAT and CDR2 is FQNNGV. The CDR3 sequence is 13 residues long. V lost 6 bases to trimming and J lost 1 base, with 9 bases between them.

The CDR3 loop reads CASRKGQEAGNEQFF. Written as DNA, the CDR3 is TGTGCCAGCAGGAAGGGACAGGAGGCAGGCAATGAGCAGTTCTTC. The V and J genes are TRBV6-5 and TRBJ2-1; 8 bases map to TRBD1. The V gene end was trimmed by 6 bases and the J gene end by 6 bases; junction bases not matched to a gene: 10. CDR3 length: 15 amino acids. Germline-derived CDR1 and CDR2 are MNHEY and SVGAGI.

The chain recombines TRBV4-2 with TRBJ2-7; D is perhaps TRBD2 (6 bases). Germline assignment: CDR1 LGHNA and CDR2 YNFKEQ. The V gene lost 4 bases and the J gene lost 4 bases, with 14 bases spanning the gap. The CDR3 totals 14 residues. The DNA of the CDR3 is TGTGCCAGCAGCCCGGTGGGGGGTTTTTACGAGCAGTACTTC. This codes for CASSPVGGFYEQYF.

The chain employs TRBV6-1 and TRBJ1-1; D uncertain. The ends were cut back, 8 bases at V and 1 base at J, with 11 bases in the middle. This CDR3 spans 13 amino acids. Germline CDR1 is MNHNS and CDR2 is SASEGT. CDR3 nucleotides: TGTGCCAGCCTCGCACAGTCGAACACTGAAGCTTTCTTT. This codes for CASLAQSNTEAFF.

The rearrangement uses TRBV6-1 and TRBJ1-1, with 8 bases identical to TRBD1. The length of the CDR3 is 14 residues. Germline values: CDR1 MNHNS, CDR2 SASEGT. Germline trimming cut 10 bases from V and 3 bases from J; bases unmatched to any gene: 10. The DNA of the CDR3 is TGTGCCATTCAAACCGACAGGGGTTACACTGAAGCTTTCTTT. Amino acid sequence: CAIQTDRGYTEAFF.

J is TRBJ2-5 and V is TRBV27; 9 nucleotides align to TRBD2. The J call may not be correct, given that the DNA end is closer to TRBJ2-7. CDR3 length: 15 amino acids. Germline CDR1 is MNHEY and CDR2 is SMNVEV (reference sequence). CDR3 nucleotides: TGTGCCAGCAGTTTAGAGAGCGGGAGGCCTTACGAGCAGTACTTC. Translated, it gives CASSLESGRPYEQYF.

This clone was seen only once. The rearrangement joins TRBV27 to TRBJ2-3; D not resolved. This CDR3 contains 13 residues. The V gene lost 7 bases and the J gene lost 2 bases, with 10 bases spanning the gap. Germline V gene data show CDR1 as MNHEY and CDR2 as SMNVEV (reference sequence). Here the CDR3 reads CASKVIDTDTQYF. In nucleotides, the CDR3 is TGTGCCAGCAAAGTAATAGACACAGATACGCAGTATTTT.

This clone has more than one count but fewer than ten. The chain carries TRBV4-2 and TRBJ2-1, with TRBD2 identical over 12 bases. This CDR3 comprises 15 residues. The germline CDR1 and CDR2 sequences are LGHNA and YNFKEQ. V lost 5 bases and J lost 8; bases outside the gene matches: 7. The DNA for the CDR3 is TGTGCCAGCAGCGCACGACTAGCGGGAGTCTATGAGCAGTTCTTC. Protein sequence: CASSARLAGVYEQFF.

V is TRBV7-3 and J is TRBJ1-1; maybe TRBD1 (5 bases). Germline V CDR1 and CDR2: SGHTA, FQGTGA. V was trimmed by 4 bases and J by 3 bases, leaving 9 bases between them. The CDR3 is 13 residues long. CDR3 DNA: TGTGCCAGCAGCTCCCAACAGGACACTGAAGCTTTCTTT. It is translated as CASSSQQDTEAFF. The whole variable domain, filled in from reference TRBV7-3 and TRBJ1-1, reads GAGVSQTPSNKVTEKGKYVELRCDPISGHTALYWYRQSLGQGPEFLIYFQGTGAADDSGLPNDRFFAVRPEGSVSTLKIQRTERGDSAVYLCASSSQQDTEAFFGQGTRLTVV.

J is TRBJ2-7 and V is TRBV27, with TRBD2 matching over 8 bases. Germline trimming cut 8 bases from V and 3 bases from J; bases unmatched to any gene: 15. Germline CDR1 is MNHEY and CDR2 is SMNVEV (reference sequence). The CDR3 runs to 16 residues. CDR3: CASHETGSGGIYEQYF. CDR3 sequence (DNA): TGTGCCAGCCACGAAACCGGGTCGGGAGGGATCTACGAGCAGTACTTC.

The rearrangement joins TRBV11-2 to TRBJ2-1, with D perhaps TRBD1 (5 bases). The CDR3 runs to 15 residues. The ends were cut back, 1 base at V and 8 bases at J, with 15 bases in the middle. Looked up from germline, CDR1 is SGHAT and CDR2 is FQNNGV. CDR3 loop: CASSLAWGEYDEQFF. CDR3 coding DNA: TGTGCCAGCAGCTTAGCATGGGGCGAGTACGATGAGCAGTTCTTC. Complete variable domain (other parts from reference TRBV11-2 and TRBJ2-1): EAGVAQSPRYKIIEKRQSVAFWCNPISGHATLYWYQQILGQGPKLLIQFQNNGVVDDSQLPKDRFSAERLKGVDSTLKIQPAKLEDSAVYLCASSLAWGEYDEQFFGPGTRLTVL.

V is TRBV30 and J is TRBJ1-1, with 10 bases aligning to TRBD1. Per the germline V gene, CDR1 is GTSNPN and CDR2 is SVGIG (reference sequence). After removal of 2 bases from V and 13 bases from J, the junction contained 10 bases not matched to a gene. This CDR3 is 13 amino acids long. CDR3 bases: TGTGCCTGGAGTACTGTGGACAGGGGGGTGGTTTTCTTT. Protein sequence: CAWSTVDRGVVFF.

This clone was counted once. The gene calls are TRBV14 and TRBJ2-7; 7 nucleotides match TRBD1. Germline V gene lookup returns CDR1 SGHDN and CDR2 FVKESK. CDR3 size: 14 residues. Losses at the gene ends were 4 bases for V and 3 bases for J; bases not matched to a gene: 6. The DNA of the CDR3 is TGTGCCAGCAGCCCAGGGACAGTCGGCTACGAGCAGTACTTC. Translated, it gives CASSPGTVGYEQYF.

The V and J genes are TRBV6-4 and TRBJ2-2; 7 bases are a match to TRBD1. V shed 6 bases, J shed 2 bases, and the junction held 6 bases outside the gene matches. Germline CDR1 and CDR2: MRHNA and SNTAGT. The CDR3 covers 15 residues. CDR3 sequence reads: CASSVQGINTGELFF. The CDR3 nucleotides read TGTGCCAGCAGCGTACAGGGGATTAACACCGGGGAGCTGTTTTTT.

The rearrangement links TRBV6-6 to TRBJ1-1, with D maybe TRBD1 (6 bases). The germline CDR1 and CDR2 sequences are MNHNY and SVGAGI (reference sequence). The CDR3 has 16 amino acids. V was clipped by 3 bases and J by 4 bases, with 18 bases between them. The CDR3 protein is CASSYFQGSVGTEAFF. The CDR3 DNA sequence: TGTGCCAGCAGTTATTTTCAGGGGAGCGTGGGCACTGAAGCTTTCTTT.

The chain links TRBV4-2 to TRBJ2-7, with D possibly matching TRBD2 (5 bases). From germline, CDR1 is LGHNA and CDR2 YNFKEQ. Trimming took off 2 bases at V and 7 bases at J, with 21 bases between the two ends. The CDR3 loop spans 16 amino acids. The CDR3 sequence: CASSQFAGGEGLEQYF. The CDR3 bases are TGTGCCAGCAGCCAATTTGCGGGCGGCGAGGGATTAGAGCAGTACTTC.

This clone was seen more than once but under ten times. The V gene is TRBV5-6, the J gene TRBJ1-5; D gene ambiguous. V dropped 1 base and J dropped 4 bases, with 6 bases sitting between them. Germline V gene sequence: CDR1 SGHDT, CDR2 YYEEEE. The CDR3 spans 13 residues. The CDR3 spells CASSLNLNQPQHF. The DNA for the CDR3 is TGTGCCAGCAGCTTGAATCTGAATCAGCCCCAGCATTTT.

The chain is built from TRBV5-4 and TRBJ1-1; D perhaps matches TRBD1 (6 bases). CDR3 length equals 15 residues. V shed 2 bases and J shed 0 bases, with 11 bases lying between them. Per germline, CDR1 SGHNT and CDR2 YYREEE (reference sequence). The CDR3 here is CASSLQGRMNTEAFF. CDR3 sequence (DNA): TGTGCCAGCAGCTTACAGGGAAGGATGAACACTGAAGCTTTCTTT.

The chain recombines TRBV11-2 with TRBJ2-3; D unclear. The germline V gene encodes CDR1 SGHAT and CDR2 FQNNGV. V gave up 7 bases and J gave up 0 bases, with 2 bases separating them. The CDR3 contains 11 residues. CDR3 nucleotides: TGTGCCAGCACTAGCACAGATACGCAGTATTTT. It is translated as CASTSTDTQYF.

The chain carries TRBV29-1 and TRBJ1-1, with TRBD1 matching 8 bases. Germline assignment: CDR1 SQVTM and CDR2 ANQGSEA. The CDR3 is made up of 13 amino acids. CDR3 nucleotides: TGCAGTGCTTACAGGGGGTGGAACACTGAAGCTTTCTTT. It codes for CSAYRGWNTEAFF.